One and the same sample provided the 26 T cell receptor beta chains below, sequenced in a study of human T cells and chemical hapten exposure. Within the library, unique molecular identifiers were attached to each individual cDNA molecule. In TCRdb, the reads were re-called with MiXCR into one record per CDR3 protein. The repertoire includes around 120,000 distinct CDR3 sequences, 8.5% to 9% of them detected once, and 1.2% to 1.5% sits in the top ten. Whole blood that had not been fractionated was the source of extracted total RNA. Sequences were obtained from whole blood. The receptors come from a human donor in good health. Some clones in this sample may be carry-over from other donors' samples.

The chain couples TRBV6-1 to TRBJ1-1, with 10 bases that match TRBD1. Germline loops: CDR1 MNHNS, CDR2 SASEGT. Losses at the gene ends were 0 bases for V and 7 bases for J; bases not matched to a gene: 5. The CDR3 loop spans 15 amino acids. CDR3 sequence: CASSEALGQGNEAFF. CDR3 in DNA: TGTGCCAGCAGTGAAGCACTGGGACAGGGGAATGAAGCTTTCTTT.

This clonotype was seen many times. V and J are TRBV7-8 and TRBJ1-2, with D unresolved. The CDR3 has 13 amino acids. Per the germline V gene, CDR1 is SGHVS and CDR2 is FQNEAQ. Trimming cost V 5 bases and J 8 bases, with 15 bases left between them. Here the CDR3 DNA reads TGTGCCAGCAGCCCCCCAATCCGGTTCGGCTACACCTTC. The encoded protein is CASSPPIRFGYTF.

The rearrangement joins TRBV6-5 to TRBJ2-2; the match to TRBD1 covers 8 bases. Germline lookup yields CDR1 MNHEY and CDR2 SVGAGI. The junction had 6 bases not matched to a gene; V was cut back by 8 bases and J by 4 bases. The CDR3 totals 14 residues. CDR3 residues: CASWRQGPTGELFF. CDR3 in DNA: TGTGCCAGCTGGAGACAGGGGCCCACCGGGGAGCTGTTTTTT.

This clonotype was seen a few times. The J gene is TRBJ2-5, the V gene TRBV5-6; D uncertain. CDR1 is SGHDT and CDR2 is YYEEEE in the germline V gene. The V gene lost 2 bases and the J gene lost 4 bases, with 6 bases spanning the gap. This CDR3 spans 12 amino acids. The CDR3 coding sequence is TGTGCCAGCAGCTTTAACGGAGAGACCCAGTACTTC. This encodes CASSFNGETQYF.

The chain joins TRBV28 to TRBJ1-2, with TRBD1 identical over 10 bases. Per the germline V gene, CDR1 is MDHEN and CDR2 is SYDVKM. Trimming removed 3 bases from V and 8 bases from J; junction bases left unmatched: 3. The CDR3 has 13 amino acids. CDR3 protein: CASSFDRGQGYTF. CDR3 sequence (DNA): TGTGCCAGCAGTTTCGACAGGGGGCAAGGCTACACCTTC.

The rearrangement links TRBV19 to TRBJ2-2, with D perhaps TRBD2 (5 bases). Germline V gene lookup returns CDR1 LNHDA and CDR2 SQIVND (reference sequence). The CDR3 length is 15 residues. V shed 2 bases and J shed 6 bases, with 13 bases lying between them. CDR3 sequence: CASSITLAAPGELFF. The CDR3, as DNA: TGTGCCAGTAGTATAACTCTAGCAGCTCCCGGGGAGCTGTTTTTT.

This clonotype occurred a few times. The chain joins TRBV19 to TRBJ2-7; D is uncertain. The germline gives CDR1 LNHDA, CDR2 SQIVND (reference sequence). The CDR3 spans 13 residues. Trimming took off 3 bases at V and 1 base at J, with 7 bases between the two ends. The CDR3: CASSIGPSYEQYF. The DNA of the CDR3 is TGTGCCAGTAGTATCGGTCCTTCCTACGAGCAGTACTTC.

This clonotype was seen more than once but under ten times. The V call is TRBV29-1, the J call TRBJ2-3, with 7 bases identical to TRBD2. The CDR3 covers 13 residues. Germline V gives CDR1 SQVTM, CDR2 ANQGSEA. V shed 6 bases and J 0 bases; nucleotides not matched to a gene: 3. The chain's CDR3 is CSVSGESTDTQYF. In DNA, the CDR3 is TGCAGCGTGAGCGGGGAGAGCACAGATACGCAGTATTTT.

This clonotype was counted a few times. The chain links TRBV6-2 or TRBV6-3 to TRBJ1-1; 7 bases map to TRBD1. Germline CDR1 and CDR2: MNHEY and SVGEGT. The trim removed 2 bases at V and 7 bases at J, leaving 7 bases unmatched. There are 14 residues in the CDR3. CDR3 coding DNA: TGTGCCAGCAGTTACATGGGGACAGACTTTGAAGCTTTCTTT. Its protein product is CASSYMGTDFEAFF.

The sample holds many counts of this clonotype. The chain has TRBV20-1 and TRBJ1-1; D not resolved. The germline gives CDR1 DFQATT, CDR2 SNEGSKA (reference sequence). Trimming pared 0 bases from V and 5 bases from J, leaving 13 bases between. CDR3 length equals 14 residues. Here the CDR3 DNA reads TGCAGTGCTAGAGAGGCAGGCGGGATGACTGAAGCTTTCTTT. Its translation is CSAREAGGMTEAFF.

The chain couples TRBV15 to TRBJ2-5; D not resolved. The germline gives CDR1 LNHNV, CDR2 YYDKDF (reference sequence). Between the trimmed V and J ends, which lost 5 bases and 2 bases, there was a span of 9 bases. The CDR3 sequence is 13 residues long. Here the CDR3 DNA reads TGTGCCACCAGCCGTTCAGTACAAGAGACCCAGTACTTC. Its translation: CATSRSVQETQYF.

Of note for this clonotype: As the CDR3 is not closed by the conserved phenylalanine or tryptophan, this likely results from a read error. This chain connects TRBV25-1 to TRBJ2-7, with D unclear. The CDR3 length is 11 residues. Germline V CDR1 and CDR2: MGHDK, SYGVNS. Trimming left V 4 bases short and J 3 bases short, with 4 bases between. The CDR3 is CASSAIYEQYL. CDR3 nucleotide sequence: TGTGCCAGCAGTGCCATCTACGAGCAGTACCTC.

The CDR3 nucleotides are TGTGCCAGCAGGGCTCAGCAGGGGGGGTTTAACAATGAGCAGTTCTTC. Its protein is CASRAQQGGFNNEQFF. This chain uses TRBV27 with TRBJ2-1; possibly TRBD1 or TRBD2 for D (7 bases each). Looked up from germline, CDR1 is MNHEY and CDR2 is SMNVEV (reference sequence). With 6 bases removed from V and 5 bases from J, the gap between germline ends came to 20 bases. This CDR3 comprises 16 residues.

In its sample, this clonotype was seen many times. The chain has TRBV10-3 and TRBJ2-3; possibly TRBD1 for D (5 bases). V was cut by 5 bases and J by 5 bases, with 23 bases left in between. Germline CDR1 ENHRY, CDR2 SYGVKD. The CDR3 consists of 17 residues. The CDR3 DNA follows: TGTGCCATCAGTTTGGCAACCGGTCCCCCCACAGGAGATACGCAGTATTTT. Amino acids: CAISLATGPPTGDTQYF.

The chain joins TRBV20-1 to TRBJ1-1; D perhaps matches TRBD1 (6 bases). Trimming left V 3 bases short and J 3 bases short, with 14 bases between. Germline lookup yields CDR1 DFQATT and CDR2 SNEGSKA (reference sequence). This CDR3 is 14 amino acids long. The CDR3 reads CSASYGGFDTEAFF. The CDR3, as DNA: TGCAGTGCTAGTTACGGGGGCTTCGACACTGAAGCTTTCTTT.

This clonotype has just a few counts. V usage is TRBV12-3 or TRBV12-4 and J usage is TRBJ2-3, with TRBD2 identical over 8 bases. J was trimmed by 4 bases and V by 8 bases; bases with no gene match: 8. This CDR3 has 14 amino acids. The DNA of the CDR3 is TGTGCCAGCTCAAACGGGGGGGCCTCAGATACGCAGTATTTT. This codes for CASSNGGASDTQYF.

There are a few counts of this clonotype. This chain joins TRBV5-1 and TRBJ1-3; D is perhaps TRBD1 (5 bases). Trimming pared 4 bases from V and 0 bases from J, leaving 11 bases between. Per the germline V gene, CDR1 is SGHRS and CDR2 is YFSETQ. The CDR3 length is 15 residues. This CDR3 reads CASSPGDSSGNTIYF. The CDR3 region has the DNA TGCGCCAGCAGCCCGGGGGATAGCTCTGGAAACACCATATATTTT.

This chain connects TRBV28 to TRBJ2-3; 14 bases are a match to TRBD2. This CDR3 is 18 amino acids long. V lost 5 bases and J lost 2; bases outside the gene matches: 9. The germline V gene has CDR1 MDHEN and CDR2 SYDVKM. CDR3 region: CASSPYRTSGGYTDTQYF. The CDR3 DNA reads TGTGCCAGCAGTCCTTATCGGACTAGCGGGGGGTACACAGATACGCAGTATTTT. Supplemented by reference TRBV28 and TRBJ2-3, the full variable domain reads DVKVTQSSRYLVKRTGEKVFLECVQDMDHENMFWYRQDPGLGLRLIYFSYDVKMKEKGDIPEGYSVSREKKERFSLILESASTNQTSMYLCASSPYRTSGGYTDTQYFGPGTRLTVL.

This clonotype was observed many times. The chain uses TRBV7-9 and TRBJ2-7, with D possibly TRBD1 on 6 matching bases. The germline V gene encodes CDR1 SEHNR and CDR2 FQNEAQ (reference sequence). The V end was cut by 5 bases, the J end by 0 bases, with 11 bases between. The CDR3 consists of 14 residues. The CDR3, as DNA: TGTGCCAGCAGCCCCAGGACAGCCTCCTACGAGCAGTACTTC. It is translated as CASSPRTASYEQYF.

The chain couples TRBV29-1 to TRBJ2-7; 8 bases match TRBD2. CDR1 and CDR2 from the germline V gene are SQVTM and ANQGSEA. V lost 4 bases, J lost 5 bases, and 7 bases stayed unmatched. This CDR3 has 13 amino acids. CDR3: CSVGTGTSNEQYF. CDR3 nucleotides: TGCAGCGTTGGTACCGGGACTAGTAACGAGCAGTACTTC.

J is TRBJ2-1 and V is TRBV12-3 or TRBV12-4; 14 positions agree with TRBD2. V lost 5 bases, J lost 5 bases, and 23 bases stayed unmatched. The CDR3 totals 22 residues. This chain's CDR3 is CASSPGQVGTSGRPPYDNEQFF. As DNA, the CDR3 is TGTGCCAGCAGTCCTGGACAGGTGGGGACTAGCGGGAGACCCCCTTACGACAATGAGCAGTTCTTC.

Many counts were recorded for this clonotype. The CDR3 DNA is TGTGCCAGCGGGCTTGGCTGGCCCCAGCATTTT. Amino acids: CASGLGWPQHF. This chain links TRBV27 with TRBJ1-5; D is undetermined. The V gene lost 8 bases and the J gene lost 9 bases, with 11 bases spanning the gap. The germline V gene has CDR1 MNHEY and CDR2 SMNVEV (reference sequence). The CDR3 runs 11 residues.

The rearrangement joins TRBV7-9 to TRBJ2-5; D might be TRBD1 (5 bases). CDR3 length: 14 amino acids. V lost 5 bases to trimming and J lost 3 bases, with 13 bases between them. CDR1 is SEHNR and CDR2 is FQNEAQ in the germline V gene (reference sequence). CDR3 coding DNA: TGTGCCAGCAGCCCAGGACAAAAAGAAGAGACCCAGTACTTC. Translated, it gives CASSPGQKEETQYF.

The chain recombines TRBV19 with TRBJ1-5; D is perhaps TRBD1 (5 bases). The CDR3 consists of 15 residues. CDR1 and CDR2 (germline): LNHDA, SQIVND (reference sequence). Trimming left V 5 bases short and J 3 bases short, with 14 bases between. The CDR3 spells CASSPWGRSNQPQHF. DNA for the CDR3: TGTGCCAGTAGTCCCTGGGGGAGGTCCAATCAGCCCCAGCATTTT.

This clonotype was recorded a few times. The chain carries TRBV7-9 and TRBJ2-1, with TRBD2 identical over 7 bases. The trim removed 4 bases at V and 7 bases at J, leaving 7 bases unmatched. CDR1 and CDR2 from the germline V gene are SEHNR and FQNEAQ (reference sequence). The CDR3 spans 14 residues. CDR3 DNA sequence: TGTGCCAGCAGCTCAGGATTTAGCGGGAATGAGCAGTTCTTC. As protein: CASSSGFSGNEQFF.

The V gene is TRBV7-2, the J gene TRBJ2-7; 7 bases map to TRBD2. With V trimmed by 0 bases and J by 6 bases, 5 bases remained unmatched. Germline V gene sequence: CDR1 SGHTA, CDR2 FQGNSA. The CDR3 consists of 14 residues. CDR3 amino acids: CASSLAGGPLEQYF. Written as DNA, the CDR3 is TGTGCCAGCAGCTTAGCGGGAGGGCCACTCGAGCAGTACTTC.